The rows below give T cell receptor beta chains drawn from one sample of a study of T cell responses to AZD1222 COVID-19 vaccine. Here immunoSEQ multiplex PCR was the method, and the copy in TCRdb shows in-frame clones only, minus some. The sample has tens of thousands of clones; around 88% are singletons. The sequencing used peripheral blood, collected 28 days after the second AZD1222 dose. The origin of the receptors is an adult who received the AZD1222 COVID-19 vaccine. CDR3s include the opening cysteine and the closing phenylalanine or tryptophan. Each record gives: CDR3 protein, V gene, CDR3 length.

CDR3 protein: CSVGSGVRHEQYF
V gene: TRBV29-1
CDR3 length: 13

CDR3 protein: CASSLFGGLNNEQFF
V gene: TRBV28
CDR3 length: 15

CDR3 protein: CATTGTRGYYTF
V gene: TRBV28
CDR3 length: 12

CDR3 protein: CASSLDEGIYGYTF
V gene: TRBV7-2
CDR3 length: 14

CDR3 protein: CASSLAPGQGRETQYF
V gene: TRBV7-9
CDR3 length: 16

CDR3 protein: CASSQGTANTEAFF
V gene: TRBV28
CDR3 length: 14

CDR3 protein: CASRSGNSPLHF
V gene: TRBV5-4
CDR3 length: 12

CDR3 protein: CAMTGSLSGANVLTF
V gene: TRBV10-3
CDR3 length: 15

CDR3 protein: CSLILGGETQYF
V gene: TRBV29-1
CDR3 length: 12

CDR3 protein: CASSLRGRDEAFF
V gene: TRBV7-9
CDR3 length: 13

CDR3 protein: CASRLTSGGNTGELFF
V gene: TRBV5-1
CDR3 length: 16

CDR3 protein: CASSLEQGNTEAFF
V gene: TRBV7-9
CDR3 length: 14

CDR3 protein: CSVRSQLGSYEQYF
V gene: TRBV29-1
CDR3 length: 14

CDR3 protein: CASSLGWRGTEETQYF
V gene: TRBV7-2
CDR3 length: 16

CDR3 protein: CASSLIGHGVSDTQYF
V gene: TRBV5-1
CDR3 length: 16

CDR3 protein: CASSLQTGDNSPLHF
V gene: TRBV5-1
CDR3 length: 15

CDR3 protein: CASSAGAEVFF
V gene: TRBV2
CDR3 length: 11

CDR3 protein: CASSYQTSAGKAFF
V gene: TRBV5-8
CDR3 length: 14

CDR3 protein: CASSEKWGSGEQYF
V gene: TRBV6-1
CDR3 length: 14

CDR3 protein: CASNEGPNTEAFF
V gene: TRBV6-5
CDR3 length: 13

CDR3 protein: CASSQANRGREKLFF
V gene: TRBV4-2
CDR3 length: 15

CDR3 protein: CASSERDLAETQYF
V gene: TRBV6-1
CDR3 length: 14

CDR3 protein: CASSLGTGIPYEQYF
V gene: TRBV5-1
CDR3 length: 15

CDR3 protein: CASSVGGGHLYQETQYF
V gene: TRBV25-1
CDR3 length: 17

CDR3 protein: CASSYRDRGREKLFF
V gene: TRBV6-5
CDR3 length: 15

CDR3 protein: CASSPSSTGTLGNTIYF
V gene: TRBV18
CDR3 length: 17

CDR3 protein: CASSRRGAGNLEKLFF
V gene: TRBV19
CDR3 length: 16